The 23 T cell receptor beta chains below were found in one sample sequenced in a study of T cell repertoires in cytomegalovirus infection. Via MiXCR, TCRdb re-called the reads, giving one row per CDR3 protein. The table lists hundreds of thousands of distinct CDR3 sequences, roughly 46% of them singletons. Their antigens are not known. This specimen consisted of cultured PBMCs, obtained from culture after CMV antigen stimulation. Receptors originate from a human donor in good health (CMV status not recorded). Some clones in this sample may be carry-over from other donors' samples.

The V gene is TRBV20-1, the J gene TRBJ2-1, with D uncertain. Germline CDR1 and CDR2: DFQATT and SNEGSKA (reference sequence). V was cut by 0 bases and J by 13 bases, with 10 bases left in between. The CDR3 sequence is 11 residues long. The CDR3 region is CSARDPMDQFF. The CDR3 nucleotides are TGCAGTGCTAGAGATCCCATGGATCAGTTCTTC.

This clonotype came up a few times. The CDR3, as DNA: TGTGCCAGCAGCTCCCGGCAGTCCTACAATGAGCAGTTCTTC. It translates to CASSSRQSYNEQFF. This chain connects TRBV11-2 to TRBJ2-1; D ambiguous. Germline CDR1 SGHAT, CDR2 FQNNGV. The CDR3 loop spans 14 amino acids. Trimming pared 4 bases from V and 1 base from J, leaving 8 bases between.

The chain joins TRBV6-6 to TRBJ2-3, with 9 bases identical to TRBD1. With V trimmed by 6 bases and J by 6 bases, 7 bases remained unmatched. CDR1 MNHNY and CDR2 SVGAGI come from the germline V gene (reference sequence). CDR3 length equals 14 residues. As DNA, the CDR3 is TGTGCCAGCAGCCGGGACAGGGTGGGGGATACGCAGTATTTT. Translated: CASSRDRVGDTQYF.

The J gene is TRBJ2-1, the V gene TRBV7-2, with 11 bases aligning to TRBD2. CDR1 is SGHTA, CDR2 FQGNSA, per germline. V lost 0 bases and J lost 16; bases outside the gene matches: 2. CDR3 length: 12 amino acids. Here the CDR3 DNA reads TGTGCCAGCAGCTTAGCGACTAGCGGGGCTTTCTTC. Protein: CASSLATSGAFF.

This chain uses TRBV7-9 with TRBJ1-2; no definite D call. CDR1 and CDR2 (germline): SEHNR, FQNEAQ (reference sequence). The V and J ends lost 7 bases and 4 bases respectively, with 13 bases between them. The length of the CDR3 is 13 residues. The CDR3 spells CASKRGDGYGYTF. CDR3 nucleotides: TGTGCCAGCAAGCGGGGAGACGGCTATGGCTACACCTTC.

The chain couples TRBV7-2 to TRBJ2-1; 12 bases match TRBD2. V shed 4 bases, J shed 6 bases, and the junction held 4 bases outside the gene matches. The germline V gene has CDR1 SGHTA and CDR2 FQGNSA. The CDR3 is made up of 15 amino acids. As DNA, the CDR3 is TGTGCCAGCAGCTCCCGACTAGCGGGGGCCAATGAGCAGTTCTTC. This gives the protein CASSSRLAGANEQFF.

CDR3 in DNA: TGCGCCAGCAGCTTGACTACTAGCGGGGGAGGCAATGAGCAGTTCTTC. Its protein is CASSLTTSGGGNEQFF. This chain connects TRBV5-1 to TRBJ2-1; 11 bases fit TRBD2. This CDR3 is 16 amino acids long. Trimming cost V 1 base and J 6 bases; bases outside gene matches: 6. The germline gives CDR1 SGHRS, CDR2 YFSETQ.

This clonotype was seen a few times. The chain employs TRBV7-9 and TRBJ2-3; 10 positions agree with TRBD1. The CDR3 length is 18 residues. Germline assignment: CDR1 SEHNR and CDR2 FQNEAQ (reference sequence). V lost 4 bases, J lost 4 bases, and 14 bases stayed unmatched. CDR3 protein: CASSSTGTGDFEADTQYF. Here the CDR3 DNA reads TGTGCCAGCAGCTCCACCGGGACAGGGGATTTTGAAGCAGATACGCAGTATTTT.

The J gene is TRBJ2-3, the V gene TRBV10-3; no reliable D call. The germline gives CDR1 ENHRY, CDR2 SYGVKD. Trimming took off 8 bases at V and 1 base at J, with 13 bases between the two ends. The CDR3 is 14 residues long. The CDR3 DNA is TGTGCCATCTCAGAGATAGGCGGCACAGATACGCAGTATTTT. Translated: CAISEIGGTDTQYF.

The rearrangement uses TRBV20-1 and TRBJ2-7; either TRBD1 or TRBD2 may supply D (5 bases each). Per germline, CDR1 DFQATT and CDR2 SNEGSKA (reference sequence). The CDR3 contains 12 residues. V lost 0 bases, J lost 2 bases, and 5 bases lay in between. The chain's CDR3 is CSAREGAYEQYF. Written as DNA, the CDR3 is TGCAGTGCTAGAGAGGGGGCCTACGAGCAGTACTTC.

V and J are TRBV2 and TRBJ2-7; 9 nucleotides agree with TRBD1. The CDR3 runs 14 residues. J gave up 1 base and V 7 bases, and 5 bases lay outside the gene matches. Germline CDR1 and CDR2: SNHLY and FYNNEI. The CDR3 spells CASIRDRDSYEQYF. The CDR3 DNA is TGTGCCAGCATCCGGGACAGGGATTCCTACGAGCAGTACTTC.

V and J are TRBV27 and TRBJ2-1, with D perhaps TRBD2 (5 bases). The CDR3 has 16 amino acids. Germline V gives CDR1 MNHEY, CDR2 SMNVEV (reference sequence). V lost 2 bases and J lost 6, with 17 bases in between. The CDR3 bases are TGTGCCAGCAGTTTAAGGCCGGGGTATCGGCCCAATGAGCAGTTCTTC. Its protein product is CASSLRPGYRPNEQFF.

The chain is built from TRBV11-2 and TRBJ2-1; D may match TRBD1 or TRBD2 (7 bases each). V lost 4 bases, J lost 3 bases, and 16 bases lay in between. The germline V gene encodes CDR1 SGHAT and CDR2 FQNNGV. This CDR3 contains 16 residues. The CDR3 is CASSSPRGGRYNEQFF. The DNA for the CDR3 is TGTGCCAGCAGCTCACCCAGGGGGGGACGCTACAATGAGCAGTTCTTC.

The table lists this clonotype with a few counts. This sequence joins TRBV7-8 and TRBJ2-1; D uncertain. In germline, CDR1 is SGHVS, CDR2 FQNEAQ. CDR3 length: 16 residues. The V and J ends lost 5 bases and 0 bases respectively, with 14 bases between them. CDR3 coding DNA: TGTGCCAGCAGCCCTGGGCGGCTACTCTCCTACAATGAGCAGTTCTTC. Translated, it gives CASSPGRLLSYNEQFF. Filled out from reference TRBV7-8 and TRBJ2-1, the complete variable domain reads GAGVSQSPRYKVAKRGQDVALRCDPISGHVSLFWYQQALGQGPEFLTYFQNEAQLDKSGLPSDRFFAERPEGSVSTLKIQRTQQEDSAVYLCASSPGRLLSYNEQFFGPGTRLTVL.

This clonotype was observed a handful of times. V and J are TRBV7-7 and TRBJ2-5; the match to TRBD2 covers 7 bases. The CDR3 spans 14 residues. V gave up 3 bases and J gave up 5 bases; unmatched junction bases: 6. Germline V gene sequence: CDR1 SSHAT, CDR2 FNYEAQ (reference sequence). The CDR3 spells CASSFGGFAETQYF. In DNA, the CDR3 is TGTGCCAGCAGCTTCGGGGGGTTTGCCGAGACCCAGTACTTC.

The rearrangement joins TRBV7-9 to TRBJ1-1; weak D call: TRBD1 (6 bases). The CDR3 length is 17 residues. V was shortened by 6 bases and J by 1 base, with 21 bases between the two germline ends. The V gene's germline CDR1 is SEHNR and CDR2 FQNEAQ (reference sequence). The CDR3 DNA reads as TGTGCCAGCAGACACACCGGGACAAGGGGACCGAACACTGAAGCTTTCTTT. Translated, it gives CASRHTGTRGPNTEAFF.

This clonotype was seen more than once but under ten times. The V and J genes are TRBV7-8 and TRBJ2-1; 9 positions match TRBD2. V gave up 5 bases and J gave up 2 bases; unmatched junction bases: 7. The CDR3 is made up of 16 amino acids. Germline CDR1 and CDR2: SGHVS and FQNEAQ. The CDR3 here is CASSIGAGGAYNEQFF. DNA for the CDR3: TGTGCCAGCAGCATCGGGGCGGGGGGGGCCTACAATGAGCAGTTCTTC.

The chain recombines TRBV20-1 with TRBJ2-3; 9 nucleotides match TRBD2. With 8 bases clipped from V and 6 bases from J, the junction kept 21 bases outside the gene matches. Germline V gene lookup returns CDR1 DFQATT and CDR2 SNEGSKA (reference sequence). The CDR3 is made up of 17 amino acids. CDR3 sequence (DNA): TGCAGTTCGAGCGGGTGGGCGGGGGGGCTCCGCAGGGATACGCAGTATTTT. It yields the protein CSSSGWAGGLRRDTQYF.

The chain combines TRBV7-6 with TRBJ2-1, with D possibly being TRBD1 or TRBD2 (5 bases each). V shed 5 bases and J shed 9 bases, with 14 bases lying between them. The CDR3 sequence is 13 residues long. The germline V gene has CDR1 SGHVS and CDR2 FNYEAQ. CDR3 coding DNA: TGTGCCAGCAGCCCTCCGGGGACCGGTGAGCAGTTCTTC. Translated: CASSPPGTGEQFF.

The chain joins TRBV15 to TRBJ2-1, with D perhaps being TRBD1 or TRBD2 (5 bases each). The V end lost 3 bases, the J end lost 15 bases, and 18 bases lay between the germline ends. This CDR3 is built from 13 residues. Germline V CDR1 and CDR2: LNHNV, YYDKDF (reference sequence). The CDR3 sequence is CATSRLTGTSRFF. The DNA of the CDR3 is TGTGCCACCAGCAGGCTTACCGGGACCTCAAGGTTCTTC.

The CDR3 sequence is CASSRISNYGYTF. CDR3 coding DNA: TGTGCCAGCAGTAGGATTTCTAACTATGGCTACACCTTC. The V call is TRBV12-3 or TRBV12-4, the J call TRBJ1-2; D is unclear. The CDR3 is made up of 13 amino acids. Trimming removed 5 bases from V and 0 bases from J, with 7 bases in between.

This clonotype has just a few counts. This sequence joins TRBV2 and TRBJ2-5; TRBD1 is a possible D gene (6 bases). The CDR3 totals 17 residues. The V end lost 6 bases, the J end lost 5 bases, and 25 bases lay between the germline ends. The germline V gene encodes CDR1 SNHLY and CDR2 FYNNEI. CDR3 sequence: CASSLEMGARSGETQYF. The CDR3 DNA reads as TGTGCCAGCAGCCTTGAAATGGGGGCCCGGTCCGGGGAGACCCAGTACTTC.

The chain links TRBV5-4 to TRBJ2-7; 10 positions match TRBD2. Germline-derived CDR1 and CDR2 are SGHNT and YYREEE (reference sequence). The CDR3 is made up of 16 amino acids. V shed 0 bases and J 4 bases; nucleotides not matched to a gene: 7. CDR3 DNA sequence: TGTGCCAGCAGCTTGGGGGCTAGCGGGAGTTTTTACGAGCAGTACTTC. It translates to CASSLGASGSFYEQYF.